This TCR beta chain emerged from a study of blood T cells in healthy people across ages. Across the study: Every two T cells gave about one barcoded beta molecule via template switching.

This clonotype showed up just a few times. The antigen is not known. The amount of total RNA extracted per sample was at least 5.5 micrograms. Regarding the study as a whole: It was not possible, with unsorted PBMCs, to conclusively compare naive and antigen-experienced cells.

PCR was performed a second time for roughly 7 to 11 cycles using a sample-barcoded 5' primer and a J-beta primer mix. Every cDNA molecule carried a tag from a template-switch adaptor bearing 12 random nucleotides. TCRdb processed the 5' RACE reads anew with MiXCR; each CDR3 protein has one entry. The sample holds about 640,000 distinct CDR3 sequences, under 70% seen once. The specimen was blood. The sequence came from a man in his fifties or sixties in good health.

This CDR3 reads CASSPELVQETQYF. CDR3 DNA: TGTGCCAGCAGCCCTGAACTAGTGCAAGAGACCCAGTACTTC. The gene calls are TRBV11-1 and TRBJ2-5; D might be TRBD2 (5 bases). V lost 5 bases to trimming and J lost 2 bases, with 12 bases between them. The CDR3 extends over 14 amino acids. The germline CDR1 and CDR2 sequences are SGHAT and FQDESV (reference sequence).